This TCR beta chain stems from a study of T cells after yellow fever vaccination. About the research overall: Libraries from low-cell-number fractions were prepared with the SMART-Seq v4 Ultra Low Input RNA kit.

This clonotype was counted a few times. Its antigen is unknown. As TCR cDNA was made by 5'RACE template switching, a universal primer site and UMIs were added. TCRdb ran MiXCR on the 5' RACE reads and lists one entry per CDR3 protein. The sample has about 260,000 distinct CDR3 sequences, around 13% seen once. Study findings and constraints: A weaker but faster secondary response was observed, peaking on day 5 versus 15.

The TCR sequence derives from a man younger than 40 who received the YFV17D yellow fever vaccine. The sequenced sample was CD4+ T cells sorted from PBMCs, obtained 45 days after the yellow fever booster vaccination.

The CDR3 here is CASSLEPGETQYF. The CDR3, as DNA: TGTGCCAGCAGTTTAGAACCGGGAGAGACCCAGTACTTC. The V call is TRBV12-3 or TRBV12-4, the J call TRBJ2-5; no reliable D call. Trimming stripped 1 base from V and 4 bases from J, with 7 bases between. The length of the CDR3 is 13 residues.